The 22 T cell receptor beta chains below come from one sample, sequenced in a study of long-term antiretroviral therapy in people with HIV. immunoSEQ v3.0 was run at survey level. Profiled with immunoSEQ multiplex PCR; TCRdb holds only in-frame clones, not every one. The sample gives approximately 18,000 clones, more than 70% of which show up once; 4% to 5.5% is in the top ten. The material sequenced was unsorted PBMCs, taken 0.1 years before starting antiretroviral therapy. These receptors all come from a man in his late teens or twenties with HIV.

This clone was counted only a few times. This chain uses TRBV11-2 with TRBJ1-4; D may be TRBD1 (5 bases). Germline CDR1 and CDR2: SGHAT and FQNNGV. Trimming took off 4 bases at V and 6 bases at J, with 18 bases between the two ends. This CDR3 spans 16 amino acids. The CDR3 nucleotides read TGTGCCAGCAGCTCGTATGGGGGGACGGGTGATGAAAAACTGTTTTTT. Translating it yields CASSSYGGTGDEKLFF.

This chain joins TRBV10-3 and TRBJ2-1; D is uncertain. V was shortened by 4 bases and J by 8 bases, with 21 bases between the two germline ends. The germline V gene has CDR1 ENHRY and CDR2 SYGVKD. This CDR3 is built from 16 residues. CDR3 loop: CAISGVRGQGRYEQFF. Written as DNA, the CDR3 is TGTGCCATCAGTGGGGTTAGAGGCCAAGGGCGCTATGAGCAGTTCTTC.

This chain uses TRBV4-3 with TRBJ1-1; D uncertain. Germline V gene sequence: CDR1 LGHNA, CDR2 YSLEER. V was cut by 0 bases and J by 1 base, with 12 bases left in between. The CDR3 contains 16 residues. Here the CDR3 reads CASSQDKAGGNTEAFF. The CDR3 DNA reads TGCGCCAGCAGCCAAGATAAGGCAGGCGGGAACACTGAAGCTTTCTTT.

The chain recombines TRBV7-9 with TRBJ2-5; possible D gene TRBD2, 6 bases. The DNA matches TRBJ2-7 better at its end, which makes the J call doubtful. Germline V gene data show CDR1 as SEHNR and CDR2 as FQNEAQ (reference sequence). The CDR3 consists of 12 residues. The CDR3 is CASSPDYYEQYF. The CDR3, as DNA: TGTGCCAGCAGCCCGGACTACTACGAGCAGTACTTC.

V is TRBV15 and J is TRBJ2-1; tentatively, D is TRBD1 or TRBD2 (5 bases each). CDR3 length: 15 amino acids. In germline, CDR1 is LNHNV, CDR2 YYDKDF (reference sequence). Trimming left V 1 base short and J 4 bases short, with 11 bases between. The CDR3 here is CATSRVRGSYNEQFF. CDR3 nucleotides: TGTGCCACCAGCAGAGTGAGGGGTAGTTACAATGAGCAGTTCTTC.

Details on this clone: The sample holds other DNA sequences that translate to the same CDR3. The chain joins TRBV5-5 to TRBJ1-1; a weak D match, TRBD1 (5 bases). The CDR3 has 13 amino acids. Trimming took 1 base from V and 3 from J, leaving 7 bases between them. Germline V gene data show CDR1 as SGHKS and CDR2 as YYEKEE (reference sequence). CDR3 loop: CASSLSGDTEAFF. The DNA for the CDR3 is TGTGCCAGCAGCTTGTCGGGGGACACTGAAGCTTTCTTT.

Worth noting for this clone: The sample carries other DNA sequences with the same CDR3. The chain uses TRBV4-3 and TRBJ1-1; TRBD1 might be the D (6 bases). There are 14 residues in the CDR3. Germline CDR1 and CDR2: LGHNA and YSLEER. V was shortened by 0 bases and J by 4 bases, with 9 bases between the two germline ends. CDR3 in amino acids: CASSQERGGTEAFF. The CDR3 DNA sequence: TGCGCCAGCAGCCAAGAAAGGGGGGGCACTGAAGCTTTCTTT.

This chain uses TRBV28 with TRBJ1-5, with a tentative D call TRBD1 (6 bases). The CDR3 contains 15 residues. V was trimmed by 3 bases and J by 3 bases, leaving 12 bases between them. CDR1 is MDHEN and CDR2 is SYDVKM in the germline V gene. In DNA, the CDR3 is TGTGCCAGCAGTTTCTCCGGACAGTTCAATCAGCCCCAGCATTTT. As protein: CASSFSGQFNQPQHF.

The gene calls are TRBV6-5 and TRBJ1-1; possibly TRBD1 for D (6 bases). Germline assignment: CDR1 MNHEY and CDR2 SVGAGI. The CDR3 sequence is 13 residues long. V was pared by 5 bases and J by 8 bases, with 15 bases between. The CDR3 DNA is TGTGCCAGCAGTACAACAGGGTGGGGCGAAGCTTTCTTT. It translates to CASSTTGWGEAFF.

The chain links TRBV6-6 to TRBJ2-2; a possible D gene is TRBD1 (6 bases). The CDR3 runs to 16 residues. V lost 8 bases and J 0 bases, leaving 16 bases between the germline ends. Germline V gene lookup returns CDR1 MNHNY and CDR2 SVGAGI (reference sequence). The CDR3 DNA follows: TGTGCCAGCGTCACAGGGATCATGGCGAACACCGGGGAGCTGTTTTTT. Translating it yields CASVTGIMANTGELFF.

The chain employs TRBV27 and TRBJ2-1; possibly TRBD2 for D (7 bases). V lost 3 bases to trimming and J lost 7 bases, with 13 bases between them. The length of the CDR3 is 14 residues. In germline, CDR1 is MNHEY, CDR2 SMNVEV (reference sequence). The CDR3 region is CASSLRGGGNEQFF. Written as DNA, the CDR3 is TGTGCCAGCAGTTTGAGGGGGGGCGGGAATGAGCAGTTCTTC.

The table lists this clone with a count of one. The chain couples TRBV7-2 to TRBJ1-3; 11 bases align to TRBD1. In germline, CDR1 is SGHTA, CDR2 FQGNSA. The V and J ends lost 5 bases and 5 bases, in that order; junction bases with no gene match: 8. This CDR3 is built from 16 residues. The CDR3 protein is CASSLGQGAYRNTIYF. CDR3 coding DNA: TGTGCCAGCAGCCTAGGACAGGGGGCGTATAGAAACACCATATATTTT.

This sequence joins TRBV15 and TRBJ2-7; the match to TRBD2 covers 7 bases. The CDR3 contains 16 residues. The V gene end was trimmed by 5 bases and the J gene end by 3 bases; junction bases not matched to a gene: 13. Germline loops: CDR1 LNHNV, CDR2 YYDKDF (reference sequence). CDR3 loop: CATSSRPAGLSYEQYF. Written as DNA, the CDR3 is TGTGCCACCAGCTCACGGCCAGCGGGGTTGAGCTACGAGCAGTACTTC.

The V and J genes are TRBV5-4 and TRBJ1-6; maybe TRBD1 (6 bases). The germline V gene has CDR1 SGHNT and CDR2 YYREEE (reference sequence). This CDR3 is built from 15 residues. V was shortened by 2 bases and J by 8 bases, with 14 bases between the two germline ends. The CDR3 DNA reads as TGTGCCAGCAGCTTATTTGCCAGGGGCGATTCACCCCTCCACTTT. Translation gives CASSLFARGDSPLHF.

V gene TRBV7-9 combines with J gene TRBJ1-5, with D possibly matching TRBD1 (6 bases). The germline gives CDR1 SEHNR, CDR2 FQNEAQ (reference sequence). The V end was cut by 5 bases, the J end by 0 bases, with 11 bases between. This CDR3 has 15 residues. CDR3 in amino acids: CASSQTGNSNQPQHF. CDR3 nucleotide sequence: TGTGCCAGCAGCCAGACAGGAAATAGCAATCAGCCCCAGCATTTT.

J is TRBJ1-4 and V is TRBV28; D is perhaps TRBD1 (6 bases). The CDR3 runs to 15 residues. Germline assignment: CDR1 MDHEN and CDR2 SYDVKM. The V and J ends lost 5 bases and 6 bases respectively, with 16 bases between them. CDR3 protein: CASSGSTGRHEKLFF. CDR3 sequence (DNA): TGTGCCAGCAGTGGTTCGACAGGCAGGCATGAAAAACTGTTTTTT.

The V and J genes are TRBV18 and TRBJ2-2; 9 nucleotides align to TRBD2. The CDR3 is 15 residues long. J was trimmed by 4 bases and V by 6 bases; bases with no gene match: 6. Looked up from germline, CDR1 is KGHSH and CDR2 is LQKENI. The CDR3 loop reads CASSRSGSGTGELFF. In DNA form, the CDR3 reads TGTGCCAGCTCTCGTAGCGGGAGCGGCACCGGGGAGCTGTTTTTT.

The chain combines TRBV4-1 with TRBJ2-7; 10 nucleotides match TRBD2. Germline V lookup: CDR1 MGHRA, CDR2 YSYEKL. J gave up 0 bases and V 3 bases, and 5 bases lay outside the gene matches. CDR3 length: 16 residues. The CDR3 reads CASSHVSGGNSYEQYF. The DNA for the CDR3 is TGCGCCAGCAGCCATGTTAGCGGGGGGAACTCCTACGAGCAGTACTTC.

The V and J genes are TRBV6-5 and TRBJ1-5; D is unresolved. Trimming stripped 0 bases from V and 7 bases from J, with 13 bases between. Germline V gene sequence: CDR1 MNHEY, CDR2 SVGAGI. The CDR3 has 15 residues. The CDR3 here is CASSYSFGDLQPQHF. In DNA, the CDR3 is TGTGCCAGCAGTTACTCTTTTGGGGATTTACAGCCCCAGCATTTT.

The V and J genes are TRBV28 and TRBJ1-5; D is perhaps TRBD1 (5 bases). Between the trimmed V and J ends, which lost 6 bases and 0 bases, there was a span of 12 bases. The germline CDR1 and CDR2 sequences are MDHEN and SYDVKM. This CDR3 is 15 amino acids long. For the CDR3, the DNA is TGTGCCAGCAGGTTGAGGGGAAATAGCAATCAGCCCCAGCATTTT. Its translation: CASRLRGNSNQPQHF.

The CDR3: CASSPPTTGVMVTPDYEQYF. CDR3 in DNA: TGTGCCAGCAGCCCCCCTACCACAGGGGTGATGGTAACCCCCGACTACGAGCAGTACTTC. This sequence joins TRBV13 and TRBJ2-7; 7 bases are a match to TRBD1. V shed 5 bases, J shed 3 bases, and the junction held 25 bases outside the gene matches. Germline CDR1 PRHDT, CDR2 FYEKMQ (reference sequence). The CDR3 spans 20 residues.

The CDR3 here is CASSFGVRGYTF. In DNA, the CDR3 is TGTGCCAGCAGTTTCGGGGTGCGCGGCTACACCTTC. The chain links TRBV28 to TRBJ1-2; D is unclear. Looked up from germline, CDR1 is MDHEN and CDR2 is SYDVKM. V dropped 3 bases and J dropped 8 bases, with 10 bases sitting between them. This CDR3 has 12 residues.